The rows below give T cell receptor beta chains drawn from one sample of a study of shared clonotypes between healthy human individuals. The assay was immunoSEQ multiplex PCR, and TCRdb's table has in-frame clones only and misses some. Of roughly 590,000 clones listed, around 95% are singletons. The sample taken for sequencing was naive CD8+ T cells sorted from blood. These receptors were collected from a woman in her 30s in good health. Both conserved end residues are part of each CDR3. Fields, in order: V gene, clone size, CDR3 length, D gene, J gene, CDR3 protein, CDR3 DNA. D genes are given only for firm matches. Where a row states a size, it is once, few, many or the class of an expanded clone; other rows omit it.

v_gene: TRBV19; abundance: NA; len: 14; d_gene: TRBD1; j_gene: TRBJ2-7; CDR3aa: CASSSTGWRNEQYF; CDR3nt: TGTGCCAGTAGTTCGACAGGGTGGAGGAACGAGCAGTACTTC
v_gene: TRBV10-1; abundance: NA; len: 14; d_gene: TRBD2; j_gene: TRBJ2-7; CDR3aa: CASSEPGLGYEQYF; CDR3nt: TGCGCCAGCAGCGAACCGGGACTAGGGTACGAGCAGTACTTC
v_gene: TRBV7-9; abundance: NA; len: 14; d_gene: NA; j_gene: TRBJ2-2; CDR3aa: CASSVGGRDGELFF; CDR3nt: TGTGCCAGCAGTGTAGGAGGCAGAGACGGGGAGCTGTTTTTT
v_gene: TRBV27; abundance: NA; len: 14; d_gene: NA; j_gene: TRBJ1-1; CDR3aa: CASSRVEGPTEAFF; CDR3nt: TGTGCCAGCAGTCGGGTTGAGGGGCCCACTGAAGCTTTCTTT
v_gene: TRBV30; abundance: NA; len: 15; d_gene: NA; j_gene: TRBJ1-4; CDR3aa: CAWSVGLGVNEKLFF; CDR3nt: TGTGCCTGGAGTGTGGGGCTCGGAGTTAATGAAAAACTGTTTTTT
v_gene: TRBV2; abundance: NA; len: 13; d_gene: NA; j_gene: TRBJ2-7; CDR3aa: CASSDSLSYEQYF; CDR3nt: TGTGCCAGCAGTGACAGTCTCTCCTACGAGCAGTACTTC
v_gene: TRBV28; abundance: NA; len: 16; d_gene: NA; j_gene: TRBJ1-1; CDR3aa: CASSFQTGSMNTEAFF; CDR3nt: TGTGCCAGCAGCTTCCAAACCGGGTCCATGAACACTGAAGCTTTCTTT
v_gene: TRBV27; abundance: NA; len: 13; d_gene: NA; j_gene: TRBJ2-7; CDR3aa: CASRDASSYEQYF; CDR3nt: TGTGCCAGCCGGGACGCCAGTTCCTACGAGCAGTACTTC
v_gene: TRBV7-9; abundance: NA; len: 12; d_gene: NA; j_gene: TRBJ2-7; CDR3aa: CASSDGTYEQYF; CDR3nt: TGTGCCAGCTCAGACGGTACCTACGAGCAGTACTTC
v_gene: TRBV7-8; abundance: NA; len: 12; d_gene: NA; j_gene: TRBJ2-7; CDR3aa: CASSPINSEQYF; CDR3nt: TGTGCCAGCAGCCCCATCAACAGCGAGCAGTACTTC
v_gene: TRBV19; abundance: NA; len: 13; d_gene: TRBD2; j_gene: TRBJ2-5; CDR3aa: CASSMREWETQYF; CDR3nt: TGTGCCAGTAGTATGCGGGAGTGGGAGACCCAGTACTTC
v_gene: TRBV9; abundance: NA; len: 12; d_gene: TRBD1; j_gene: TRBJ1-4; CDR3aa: CASSPTGGKLFF; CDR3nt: TGTGCCAGCAGCCCCACAGGGGGAAAACTGTTTTTT
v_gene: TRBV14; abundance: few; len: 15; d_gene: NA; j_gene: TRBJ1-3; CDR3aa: CASSQVDFSGNTIYF; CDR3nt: TGTGCCAGCAGCCAAGTGGACTTCTCTGGAAACACCATATATTTT
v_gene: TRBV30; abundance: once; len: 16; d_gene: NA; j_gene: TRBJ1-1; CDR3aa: CAWSGPEDRGNTEAFF; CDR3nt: TGTGCCTGGAGTGGTCCCGAGGACAGAGGGAACACTGAAGCTTTCTTT
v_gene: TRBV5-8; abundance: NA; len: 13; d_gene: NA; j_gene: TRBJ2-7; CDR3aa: CAAEVGSSYEQYF; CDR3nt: TGTGCCGCTGAGGTGGGGAGCTCCTACGAGCAGTACTTC
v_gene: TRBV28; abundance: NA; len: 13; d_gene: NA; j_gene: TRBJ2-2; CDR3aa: CASSPLQTGELFF; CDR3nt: TGTGCCAGCAGTCCCCTACAGACCGGGGAGCTGTTTTTT
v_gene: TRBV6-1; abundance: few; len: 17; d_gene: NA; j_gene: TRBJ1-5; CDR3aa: CASSAVAGPVFNQPQHF; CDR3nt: TGTGCCAGCAGTGCCGTGGCGGGCCCCGTTTTCAATCAGCCCCAGCATTTT
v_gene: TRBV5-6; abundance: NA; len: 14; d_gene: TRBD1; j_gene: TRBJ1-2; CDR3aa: CASSLAGTGDGYTF; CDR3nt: TGTGCCAGCAGCTTGGCCGGGACAGGGGATGGCTACACCTTC
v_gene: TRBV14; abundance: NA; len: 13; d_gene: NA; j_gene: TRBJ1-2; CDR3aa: CASSATANYGYTF; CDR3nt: TGTGCCAGCAGCGCGACTGCTAACTATGGCTACACCTTC
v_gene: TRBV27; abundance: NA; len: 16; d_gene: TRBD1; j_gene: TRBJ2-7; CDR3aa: CASSPNRDSRNYEQYF; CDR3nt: TGTGCCAGCAGTCCAAACCGGGACAGCAGGAACTACGAGCAGTACTTC
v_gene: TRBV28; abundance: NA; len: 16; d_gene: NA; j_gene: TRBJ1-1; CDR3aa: CASTRYGDRVNTEAFF; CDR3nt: TGTGCCAGCACTCGGTACGGCGATAGAGTGAACACTGAAGCTTTCTTT
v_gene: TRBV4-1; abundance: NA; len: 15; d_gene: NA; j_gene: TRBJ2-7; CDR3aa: CASSQEGGNSYEQYF; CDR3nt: TGCGCCAGCAGCCAAGAAGGGGGAAACTCCTACGAGCAGTACTTC
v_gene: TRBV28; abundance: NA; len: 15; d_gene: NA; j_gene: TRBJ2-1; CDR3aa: CASSERGWSSNEQFF; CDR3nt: TGTGCCAGCAGTGAACGGGGGTGGTCCAGCAATGAGCAGTTCTTC
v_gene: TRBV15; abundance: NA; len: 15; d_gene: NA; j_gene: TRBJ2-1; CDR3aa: CATKPSTGHLNEQFF; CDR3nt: TGTGCCACCAAGCCGTCCACAGGGCATCTCAATGAGCAGTTCTTC
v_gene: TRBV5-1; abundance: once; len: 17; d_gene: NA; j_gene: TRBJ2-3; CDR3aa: CASSLRVAGASTDTQYF; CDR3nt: TGCGCCAGCAGCTTGAGGGTAGCAGGCGCTAGCACAGATACGCAGTATTTT
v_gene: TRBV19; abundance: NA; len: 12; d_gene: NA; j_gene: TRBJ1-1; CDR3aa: CASSLTYTEAFF; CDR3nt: TGTGCCAGTAGTTTAACTTACACTGAAGCTTTCTTT
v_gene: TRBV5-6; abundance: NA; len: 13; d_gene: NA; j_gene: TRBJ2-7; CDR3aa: CASSFGATSGQYF; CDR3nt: TGTGCCAGCAGCTTTGGCGCAACCTCCGGGCAGTACTTC
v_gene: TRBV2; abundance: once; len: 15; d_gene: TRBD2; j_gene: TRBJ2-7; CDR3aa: CASSEAPAGAYEQYF; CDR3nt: TGTGCCAGCAGTGAAGCTCCTGCGGGAGCGTACGAGCAGTACTTC
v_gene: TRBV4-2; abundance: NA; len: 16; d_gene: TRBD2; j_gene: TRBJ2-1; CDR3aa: CASSQESGGGEDEQFF; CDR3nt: TGTGCCAGCAGCCAAGAATCCGGCGGGGGAGAAGATGAGCAGTTCTTC
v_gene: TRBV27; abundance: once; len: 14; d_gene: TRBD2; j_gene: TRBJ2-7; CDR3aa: CASSLAGGPPEQYF; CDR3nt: TGTGCCAGCAGTTTAGCGGGAGGCCCCCCCGAGCAGTACTTC
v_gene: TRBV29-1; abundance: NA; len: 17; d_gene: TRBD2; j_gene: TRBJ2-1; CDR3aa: CSVEGGGTLAFISEQFF; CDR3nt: TGCAGCGTTGAAGGGGGGGGTACCCTAGCATTTATCAGTGAGCAGTTCTTC
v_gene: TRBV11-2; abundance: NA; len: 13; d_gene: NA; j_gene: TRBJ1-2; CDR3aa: CASSLGKPYGYTF; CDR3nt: TGTGCCAGCAGCCTCGGCAAACCCTATGGCTACACCTTC
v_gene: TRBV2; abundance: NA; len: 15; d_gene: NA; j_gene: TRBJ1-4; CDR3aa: CASRTGSHINEKLFF; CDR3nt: TGTGCCAGCAGGACAGGTTCACACATTAATGAAAAACTGTTTTTT
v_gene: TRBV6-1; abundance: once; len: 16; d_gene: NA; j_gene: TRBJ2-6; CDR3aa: CASSEGGFPGANVLTF; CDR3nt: TGTGCCAGCAGTGAAGGAGGGTTTCCTGGGGCCAACGTCCTGACTTTC
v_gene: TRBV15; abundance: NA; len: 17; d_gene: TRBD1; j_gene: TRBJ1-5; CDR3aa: CATSRRDRGFRYQPQHF; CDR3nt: TGTGCCACCAGCAGAAGGGACAGAGGGTTCCGATATCAGCCCCAGCATTTT
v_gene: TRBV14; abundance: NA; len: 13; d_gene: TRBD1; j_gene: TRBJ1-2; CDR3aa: CASSPRGPGGYTF; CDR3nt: TGTGCCAGCAGCCCCAGGGGGCCCGGCGGCTACACCTTC
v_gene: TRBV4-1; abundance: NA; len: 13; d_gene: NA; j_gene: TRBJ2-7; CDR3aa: CASSQGGSGEQYF; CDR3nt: TGCGCCAGCAGCCAAGGTGGCTCAGGCGAGCAGTACTTC
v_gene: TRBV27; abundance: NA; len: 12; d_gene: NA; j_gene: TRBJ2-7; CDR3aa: CASTAGGTEQYF; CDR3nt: TGTGCCAGCACCGCCGGGGGGACAGAGCAGTACTTC
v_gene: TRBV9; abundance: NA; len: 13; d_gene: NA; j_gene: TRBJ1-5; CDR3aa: CASSVGGGQPQHF; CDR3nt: TGTGCCAGCAGCGTAGGAGGTGGGCAGCCCCAGCATTTT
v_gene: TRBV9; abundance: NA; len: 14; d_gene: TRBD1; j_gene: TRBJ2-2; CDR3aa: CASNRQGASGELFF; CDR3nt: TGTGCCAGCAACAGACAGGGGGCGAGCGGGGAGCTGTTTTTT
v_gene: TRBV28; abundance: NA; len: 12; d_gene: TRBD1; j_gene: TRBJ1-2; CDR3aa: CASSFTGGGYTF; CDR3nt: TGTGCCAGCAGTTTCACAGGGGGCGGCTACACCTTC
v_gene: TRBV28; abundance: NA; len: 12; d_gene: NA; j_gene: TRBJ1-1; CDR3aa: CAAVSPNTEAFF; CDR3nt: TGTGCCGCGGTCTCACCGAACACTGAAGCTTTCTTT
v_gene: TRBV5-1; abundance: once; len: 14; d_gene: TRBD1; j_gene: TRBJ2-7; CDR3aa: CASSPTGGGYEQYF; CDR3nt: TGCGCCAGCAGCCCGACAGGGGGTGGCTACGAGCAGTACTTC
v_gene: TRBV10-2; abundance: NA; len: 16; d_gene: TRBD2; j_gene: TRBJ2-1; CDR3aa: CASSEGDGLAGNEQFF; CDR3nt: TGCGCCAGCAGTGAGGGTGATGGACTAGCGGGGAATGAGCAGTTCTTC